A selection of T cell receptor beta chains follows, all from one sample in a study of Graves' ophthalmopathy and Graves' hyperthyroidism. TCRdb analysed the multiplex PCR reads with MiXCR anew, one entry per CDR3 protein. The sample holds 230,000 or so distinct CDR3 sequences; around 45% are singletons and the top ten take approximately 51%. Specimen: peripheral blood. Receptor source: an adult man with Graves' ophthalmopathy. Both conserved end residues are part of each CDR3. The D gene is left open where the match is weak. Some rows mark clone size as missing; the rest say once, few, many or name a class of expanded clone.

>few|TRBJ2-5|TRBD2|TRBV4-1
CASRPIAAGGGETQYF
TGCGCCAGCAGACCTATAGCAGCGGGAGGAGGGGAGACCCAGTACTTC
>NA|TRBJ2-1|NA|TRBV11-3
CASSEQGLDEQFF
TGTGCCAGCAGCGAGCAGGGGCTGGATGAGCAGTTCTTC
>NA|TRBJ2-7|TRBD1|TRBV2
CASSWGQGYEQYF
TGTGCCAGCAGTTGGGGACAGGGTTACGAGCAGTACTTC
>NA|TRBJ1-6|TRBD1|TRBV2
CASPPGQGNSPLHF
TGTGCTAGTCCCCCGGGACAGGGAAATTCACCCCTCCACTTT
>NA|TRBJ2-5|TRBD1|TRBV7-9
CASTPLTGRQETQYF
TGTGCCAGCACCCCACTGACAGGGCGTCAAGAGACCCAGTACTTC
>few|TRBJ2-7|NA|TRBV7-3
CASSLGRVREQYF
TGTGCCAGCAGTTTAGGGCGGGTGCGCGAGCAGTACTTC
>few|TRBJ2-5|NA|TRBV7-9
CASSSASLGEETQYF
TGTGCCAGCAGCTCCGCTTCTCTGGGAGAAGAGACCCAGTACTTC
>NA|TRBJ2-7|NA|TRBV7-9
CASSLWGAGFSYEQYF
TGTGCCAGCAGTTTATGGGGGGCTGGATTTTCCTACGAGCAGTACTTC
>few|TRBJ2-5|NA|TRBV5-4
CASSLDGPIETQYF
TGTGCCAGCAGCTTAGATGGCCCCATAGAGACCCAGTACTTC
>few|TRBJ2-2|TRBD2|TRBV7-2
CASSLVTSGRNTGELFF
TGTGCCAGCAGCTTAGTTACTAGCGGGCGAAACACCGGGGAGCTGTTTTTT
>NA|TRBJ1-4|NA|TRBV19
CASSRPSTNEKLFF
TGTGCCAGTTCCAGGCCCTCAACTAATGAAAAACTGTTTTTT
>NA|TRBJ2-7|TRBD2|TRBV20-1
CSARDRLATPQYEQYF
TGCAGTGCTAGAGATCGACTAGCCACACCCCAATACGAGCAGTACTTC
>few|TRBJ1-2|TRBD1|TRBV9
CASSVAGQPEGYTF
TGTGCCAGCAGCGTAGCGGGACAGCCCGAAGGCTACACCTTC
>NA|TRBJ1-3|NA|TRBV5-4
CASSLADGHTIYF
TGTGCCAGCAGCTTGGCCGACGGCCACACCATATATTTT
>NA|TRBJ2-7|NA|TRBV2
CASSEYQYF
TGTGCCAGCAGTGAATACCAGTACTTC
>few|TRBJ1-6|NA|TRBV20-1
CSARLSPLGNSPLHF
TGCAGTGCTAGACTCTCGCCTCTAGGCAATTCACCCCTCCACTTT
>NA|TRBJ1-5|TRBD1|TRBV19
CASSMTGGNQPQHF
TGTGCCAGTAGTATGACAGGGGGAAATCAGCCCCAGCATTTT
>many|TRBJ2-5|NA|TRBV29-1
CSVAQDQETQYF
TGCAGCGTTGCACAGGACCAAGAGACCCAGTACTTC
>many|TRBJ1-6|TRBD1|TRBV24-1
CATSPTGNSPLHF
TGTGCCACCAGCCCGACAGGGAATTCACCCCTCCACTTT
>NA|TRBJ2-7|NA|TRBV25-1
CASSRRAGFVNEQYF
TGTGCCAGCAGTAGGAGGGCTGGCTTCGTCAACGAGCAGTACTTC